This T cell receptor beta chain was captured in a study of T cells after yellow fever vaccination. General study results and limits: Most primary-vaccination clones reappeared after the booster (just under 98% CD4, roughly 88% CD8). The secondary response showed a weaker magnitude and a faster peak, day 5 versus 15. A small share of clonotypes appeared in both CD4 and CD8 compartments.

With respect to this clonotype: The antigen is unknown. Since a much larger clone is just one base distant, this may be a read error.

In TCRdb, the 5' RACE reads were re-called with MiXCR into one record per CDR3 protein. Of 300,000 or so distinct CDR3 sequences in the sample, 8.7% were seen once. Germline V gives CDR1 SQVTM, CDR2 ANQGSEA. Trimming pared 4 bases from V and 2 bases from J, leaving 10 bases between. The CDR3 is made up of 13 amino acids. The genes are TRBV29-1 and TRBJ2-3; tentatively, D is TRBD1 or TRBD2 (5 bases each). The receptor was isolated from a man between 18 and 35 years old who received the YFV17D yellow fever vaccine. The sample here was CD4+ T cells sorted from PBMCs, taken 5 days after the yellow fever booster vaccination. CDR3 nucleotides: TGCAGCGTTGCGGGACGGTACACAGATACGCAGTATTTT. Translation gives CSVAGRYTDTQYF.